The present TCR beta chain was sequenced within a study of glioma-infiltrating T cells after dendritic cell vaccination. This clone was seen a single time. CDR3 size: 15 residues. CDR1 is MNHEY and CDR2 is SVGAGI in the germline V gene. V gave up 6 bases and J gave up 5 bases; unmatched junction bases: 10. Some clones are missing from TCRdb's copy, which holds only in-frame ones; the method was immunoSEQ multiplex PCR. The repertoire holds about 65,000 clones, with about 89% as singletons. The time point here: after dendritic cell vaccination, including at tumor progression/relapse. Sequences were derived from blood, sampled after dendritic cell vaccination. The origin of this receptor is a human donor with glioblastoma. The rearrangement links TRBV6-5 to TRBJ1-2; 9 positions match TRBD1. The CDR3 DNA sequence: TGTGCCAGCAGCCGAACGCTAGACAGGGGGTATGGCTACACCTTC. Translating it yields CASSRTLDRGYGYTF.